Detailed here is one T cell receptor (beta chain). Its antigen is undetermined. The data originate from a study of a mutant IDH1 vaccine in newly diagnosed glioma. Across the whole study: Patients got radiotherapy, temozolomide, or both beforehand, and most got both.

Sample time point: week 35, safety follow-up. Vaccination comprised doses that each held 300 ug of mutant IDH1 20-mer peptide, plus topical imiquimod. This table comes from immunoSEQ multiplex PCR, and its TCRdb copy is limited to in-frame clones, with some not included. The sample has under 40,000 clones, around 80% seen once; the top ten hold 3% to 3.5%. This clonotype was obtained from a man between 35 and 55 years old with glioma. Some clones in this sample may be carry-over from other donors' samples. The sample consisted of PBMCs, taken from a glioma patient whose treatment included an IDH1 peptide vaccine.

The CDR3 region has the DNA TGTGCCAGCAGCTCGGGGGCTCTGGCGCCCCAGCATTTT. This encodes CASSSGALAPQHF. The chain joins TRBV7-6 to TRBJ1-5; maybe TRBD1 (6 bases). The CDR3 consists of 13 residues. Per germline, CDR1 SGHVS and CDR2 FNYEAQ. V was shortened by 4 bases and J by 9 bases, with 13 bases between the two germline ends.